The clone carrying this T cell receptor beta chain was counted only a few times. Measured with immunoSEQ multiplex PCR; TCRdb has only the in-frame clones, and not every one. The table lists about 710,000 clones, about 87% of them singletons, with about 0.0094% in the top ten. This specimen belongs to a study of shared T cell receptors in the human thymus. These data also featured in a second study, about human thymus T cells. That study reports: Resections removed during corrective heart surgery provided the thymus tissue used.

This clonotype was obtained from a boy in the first two years of life with a congenital heart defect. Sequenced material: thymocytes.

The chain's CDR3 is CASNLDSRSSYEQYF. The CDR3 nucleotides read TGTGCCAGCAATTTGGACAGTCGGAGCTCCTACGAGCAGTACTTC. This sequence joins TRBV28 and TRBJ2-7, with D tentatively TRBD1 (6 bases). V was cut by 7 bases and J by 0 bases, with 16 bases left in between. This CDR3 has 15 residues. Germline assignment: CDR1 MDHEN and CDR2 SYDVKM.